This T cell receptor (beta chain) stems from a study of blood T cell repertoires in COVID-19. The CDR3 length is 15 residues. The junction had 9 bases not matched to a gene; V was cut back by 3 bases and J by 5 bases. Germline V gene sequence: CDR1 SGDLS, CDR2 YYNGEE. Per the original data handling: Quantification of nucleated cells was approximated via reference gene primer amplification. Clones were sequenced by immunoSEQ multiplex PCR, and TCRdb holds only the in-frame ones, with some missing. The V and J calls and clone size are taken from that table; D and trimming were inferred from the DNA. Of 500,000 to 600,000 clones in the sample, roughly nine tenths were seen once.

The chain combines TRBV9 with TRBJ2-7, with 9 bases identical to TRBD1. This receptor was obtained from a woman aged 50 to 60 with COVID-19, enrolled during active disease. Sequenced material: peripheral blood. DNA of the CDR3: TGTGCCAGCAGCGCCCGGACAGGGGCCTCTCACGAGCAGTACTTC. As protein: CASSARTGASHEQYF.